A selection of T cell receptor beta chains follows, all from one sample in a study of blood T cell repertoires in COVID-19. TCRdb's copy holds only in-frame clones and misses some; the assay was immunoSEQ multiplex PCR. This table has 180,000 or so clones, 75% to 90% appearing once. Material for sequencing was PBMCs or T cells enriched from blood (not recorded which). These receptors originate from a woman aged 55 to 70 who had recovered from COVID-19. Each CDR3 is given with its conserved first and last residue. Each record gives: J gene, D gene, clone size, V gene, CDR3 DNA, CDR3 protein. A D gene is named only where the DNA matches it firmly. Size is stated for part of the rows, as once, few or many counts, or as a class when the clone is expanded.

>TRBJ2-1|.|.|TRBV4-2
TGTGCCAGCAGCCAAGCATTATTGGCAGGGGGGAATGAGCAGTTCTTC
CASSQALLAGGNEQFF
>TRBJ2-1|TRBD2|.|TRBV2
TGTGCCAGCGGCCTGACTAGCGCCAGGACGAATGAGCAGTTCTTC
CASGLTSARTNEQFF
>TRBJ2-7|.|once|TRBV5-1
TGCGCCAGCAGCTTGGAATTTACCTACGAGCAGTACTTC
CASSLEFTYEQYF
>TRBJ2-3|TRBD2|.|TRBV14
TGTGCCAGCAGCCAAGCGTGGAGCGGGGGGGCCGTAGATACGCAGTATTTT
CASSQAWSGGAVDTQYF
>TRBJ1-5|.|.|TRBV7-8
TGTGCCAGCAGCTTCCGGACAAGCAATCAGCCCCAGCATTTT
CASSFRTSNQPQHF
>TRBJ2-7|.|.|TRBV6-6
TGTGCCAGCAGTTACTCCGGAGGCGACTACGAGCAGTACTTC
CASSYSGGDYEQYF
>TRBJ1-5|.|.|TRBV2
TGTGCCAGCACCCCAGGAAATCAGCCCCAGCATTTT
CASTPGNQPQHF
>TRBJ2-3|TRBD2|.|TRBV4-1
TGCGCCAGCAGCCAAGAACGCCTAGCGGGAGTTAGCACAGATACGCAGTATTTT
CASSQERLAGVSTDTQYF
>TRBJ1-3|TRBD1|.|TRBV6-5
TGTGCCAGCAGTTACTCGAAGGACAGGGTTGGAAACACCATATATTTT
CASSYSKDRVGNTIYF
>TRBJ1-2|.|.|TRBV3-1/TRBV3-2
TGTGCCAGCAGCCAAAATCAGGGTGGCTACACCTTC
CASSQNQGGYTF
>TRBJ1-6|TRBD1|.|TRBV28
TGTGCCAGCTACCGGGACAGGGTTAATTCACCCCTCCACTTT
CASYRDRVNSPLHF
>TRBJ2-3|.|.|TRBV29-1
TGCAGCGTTCTAGAGGCCGGTGATACGCAGTATTTT
CSVLEAGDTQYF
>TRBJ2-1|TRBD2|.|TRBV2
TGTGCCAGCAGAAAAGGACTAGCGGGAGGGGGCAATGAGCAGTTCTTC
CASRKGLAGGGNEQFF
>TRBJ2-5|TRBD1|.|TRBV5-4
TGTGCCAGCAGCCGATTCGGACAGGGACAAGAGACCCAGTACTTC
CASSRFGQGQETQYF
>TRBJ2-7|.|.|TRBV5-6
TGTGCCAGCAGCTCTTCAACCACCGCAGGGGTTGGGGAAGGCGAGCAGTACTTC
CASSSSTTAGVGEGEQYF
>TRBJ1-2|.|.|TRBV27
TGTGCCAGCAGTTTATTTGGGCAGGCGAACTATGGCTACACCTTC
CASSLFGQANYGYTF
>TRBJ2-2|TRBD1|.|TRBV7-8
TGTGCCAGCAGGAGACAGGGGGCATTCACCGGGGAGCTGTTTTTT
CASRRQGAFTGELFF
>TRBJ2-7|.|.|TRBV21-1
TGTGCCAGGCAGCAGGGGCTCGAGCAGTACTTC
CARQQGLEQYF
>TRBJ1-4|.|.|TRBV4-2
TGTGCCAGCAACCGGAACAGGTTAGGCGAAAAACTGTTTTTT
CASNRNRLGEKLFF
>TRBJ2-2|.|once|TRBV2
TGTGCCAGCAGGGGGCTTAGGACCGGGGAGCTGTTTTTT
CASRGLRTGELFF
>TRBJ1-4|.|.|TRBV6-6
TGTGCCAGCAGTTACCGGGAAAAACTGTTTTTT
CASSYREKLFF
>TRBJ2-3|.|.|TRBV30
TGTGCCTGGAGTGGCCCTCAGACAGATACGCAGTATTTT
CAWSGPQTDTQYF